Shown below are 15 T cell receptor beta chains from a single sample sequenced in a study of T cells after somatic rescue of genetic block. Repertoires were generated with immunoSEQ multiplex PCR, while TCRdb's copy carries only in-frame clones and drops some. The repertoire holds about 63,000 clones, with around 90% as singletons. Sequencing used peripheral blood mononuclear cells (PBMCs). The receptors originated from a man aged 35 to 55.

This chain uses TRBV27 with TRBJ2-2; 7 nucleotides match TRBD2. The V and J ends lost 10 bases and 0 bases, in that order; junction bases with no gene match: 14. The CDR3 spans 17 residues. Germline V gene lookup returns CDR1 MNHEY and CDR2 SMNVEV (reference sequence). CDR3 DNA sequence: TGTGCCACCCGAACCCTCTTGGGGGGGACGAACACCGGGGAGCTGTTTTTT. This encodes CATRTLLGGTNTGELFF.

The gene calls are TRBV9 and TRBJ2-1, with D possibly matching TRBD2 (5 bases). This CDR3 comprises 15 residues. V gave up 4 bases and J gave up 0 bases, with 11 bases separating them. The germline V gene has CDR1 SGDLS and CDR2 YYNGEE. CDR3 loop: CASSPEGSSYNEQFF. CDR3 DNA: TGTGCCAGCAGCCCAGAGGGCAGCTCCTACAATGAGCAGTTCTTC.

The V gene is TRBV11-3, the J gene TRBJ2-5, with 8 bases aligning to TRBD1. V dropped 4 bases and J dropped 2; count of bases not matched to a gene: 3. CDR3 size: 14 residues. The germline V gene encodes CDR1 SGHNT and CDR2 YENEEA. CDR3 sequence: CASSSRTGQETQYF. CDR3 nucleotides: TGTGCCAGCAGCTCCAGGACAGGGCAAGAGACCCAGTACTTC.

The V call is TRBV6-4, the J call TRBJ2-1; TRBD2 aligns across 8 bases. V shed 4 bases, J shed 4 bases, and the junction held 6 bases outside the gene matches. This CDR3 is built from 15 residues. Germline loops: CDR1 MRHNA, CDR2 SNTAGT. The CDR3 DNA sequence: TGTGCCAGCAGTGCAACTAGCGGCGATTACAATGAGCAGTTCTTC. Translated, it gives CASSATSGDYNEQFF.

The chain combines TRBV6-1 with TRBJ1-1; TRBD1 matches at 7 bases. J lost 2 bases, V lost 10 bases, and 7 bases had no gene match. The CDR3 length is 13 residues. In germline, CDR1 is MNHNS, CDR2 SASEGT. CDR3 loop: CAISGTANTEAFF. The CDR3 DNA is TGTGCCATCTCCGGGACAGCCAACACTGAAGCTTTCTTT.

This chain connects TRBV7-6 to TRBJ1-5, with TRBD1 as a possible D gene (6 bases). The CDR3 totals 15 residues. The germline V gene encodes CDR1 SGHVS and CDR2 FNYEAQ. Trimming stripped 1 base from V and 3 bases from J, with 10 bases between. The CDR3 reads CASSLETGFNQPQHF. The CDR3 coding sequence is TGTGCCAGCAGCTTAGAAACAGGGTTCAATCAGCCCCAGCATTTT.

The chain joins TRBV5-4 to TRBJ1-5; D remains unclear. The CDR3 is 14 amino acids. The V gene lost 4 bases and the J gene lost 3 bases, with 11 bases spanning the gap. Germline-derived CDR1 and CDR2 are SGHNT and YYREEE (reference sequence). The CDR3 protein is CASSDGSSNQPQHF. DNA for the CDR3: TGTGCCAGCAGCGACGGTTCTTCCAATCAGCCCCAGCATTTT.

The rearrangement uses TRBV6-1 and TRBJ2-7, with D perhaps assigned TRBD1 or TRBD2 (6 bases each). This CDR3 is 15 amino acids long. Germline V gene sequence: CDR1 MNHNS, CDR2 SASEGT. With 5 bases removed from V and 3 bases from J, the gap between germline ends came to 17 bases. The CDR3: CASSSGGAGDYEQYF. The DNA of the CDR3 is TGTGCCAGCAGTTCAGGAGGGGCAGGGGACTACGAGCAGTACTTC.

J is TRBJ1-6 and V is TRBV27; D is possibly TRBD1 (6 bases). V shed 6 bases and J shed 5 bases, with 11 bases lying between them. This CDR3 is 14 amino acids long. Germline-derived CDR1 and CDR2 are MNHEY and SMNVEV (reference sequence). The CDR3 nucleotides are TGTGCCAGCAGAACCGGGACAAATAATTCACCCCTCCACTTT. Protein sequence: CASRTGTNNSPLHF.

This clone has just one count. This chain uses TRBV19 with TRBJ2-7, with 8 nucleotides matching TRBD1. V shed 4 bases and J 6 bases; nucleotides not matched to a gene: 5. The CDR3 is 13 residues long. Germline lookup yields CDR1 LNHDA and CDR2 SQIVND (reference sequence). In nucleotides, the CDR3 is TGTGCCAGTAGTAGCCAGGGGGCGGGCGAGCAGTACTTC. Translated: CASSSQGAGEQYF.

The rearrangement links TRBV4-1 to TRBJ2-7, with a possible D match to TRBD2 (6 bases). The germline CDR1 and CDR2 sequences are MGHRA and YSYEKL. The CDR3 is 16 amino acids. Between the trimmed V and J ends, which lost 4 bases and 0 bases, there was a span of 16 bases. CDR3 loop: CASSLPVAVSSYEQYF. In nucleotides, the CDR3 is TGCGCCAGCAGCCTCCCGGTAGCGGTAAGCTCCTACGAGCAGTACTTC.

The chain employs TRBV9 and TRBJ1-3, with no clear D. V was pared by 2 bases and J by 0 bases, with 15 bases between. The germline V gene has CDR1 SGDLS and CDR2 YYNGEE. The CDR3 loop spans 17 amino acids. CDR3 nucleotide sequence: TGTGCCAGCAGCGTCCTTGGCAGCCCGTCCTCTGGAAACACCATATATTTT. It encodes CASSVLGSPSSGNTIYF.

The rearrangement uses TRBV19 and TRBJ1-6; D remains ambiguous. The V end lost 9 bases, the J end lost 4 bases, and 10 bases lay between the germline ends. The CDR3 totals 13 residues. In germline, CDR1 is LNHDA, CDR2 SQIVND (reference sequence). CDR3 sequence reads: CASRLNYNSPLHF. CDR3 sequence (DNA): TGTGCCAGCAGACTGAATTATAATTCACCCCTCCACTTT.

The rearrangement uses TRBV6-8 and TRBJ1-1, with 9 bases matching TRBD1. The CDR3 has 15 amino acids. Germline CDR1 reads MNHGY; CDR2 reads SAAAGT. V gave up 6 bases and J gave up 5 bases; unmatched junction bases: 10. CDR3: CASRIRETGGTEAFF. The CDR3 DNA is TGTGCCAGCAGGATCAGGGAGACAGGGGGGACTGAAGCTTTCTTT.

The V gene is TRBV27, the J gene TRBJ1-2; D gene ambiguous. Trimming removed 4 bases from V and 4 bases from J, with 19 bases in between. Germline lookup yields CDR1 MNHEY and CDR2 SMNVEV (reference sequence). The CDR3 loop spans 16 amino acids. The CDR3 region is CASSSTIDQVGYGYTF. CDR3 coding DNA: TGTGCCAGCAGTTCTACTATTGACCAGGTGGGCTATGGCTACACCTTC.